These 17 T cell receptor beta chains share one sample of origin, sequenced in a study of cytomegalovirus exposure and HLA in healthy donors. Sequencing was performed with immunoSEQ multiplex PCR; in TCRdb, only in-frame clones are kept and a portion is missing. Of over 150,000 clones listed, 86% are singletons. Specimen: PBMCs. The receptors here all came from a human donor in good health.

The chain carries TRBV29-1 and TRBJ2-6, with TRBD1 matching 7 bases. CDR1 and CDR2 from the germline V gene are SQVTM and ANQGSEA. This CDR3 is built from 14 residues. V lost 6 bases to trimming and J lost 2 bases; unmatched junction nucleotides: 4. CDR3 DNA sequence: TGCAGCGTGTCAGGGGGAACTGGGGCCAACGTCCTGACTTTC. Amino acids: CSVSGGTGANVLTF.

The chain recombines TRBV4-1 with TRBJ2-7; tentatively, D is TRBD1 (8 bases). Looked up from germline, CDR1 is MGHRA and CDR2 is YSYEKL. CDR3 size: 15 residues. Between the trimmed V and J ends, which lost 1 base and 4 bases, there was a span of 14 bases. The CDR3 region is CASSQADRGGYEQYF. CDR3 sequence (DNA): TGCGCCAGCAGCCAAGCTGACAGGGGAGGGTACGAGCAGTACTTC.

DNA of the CDR3: TGTGCCAGCAGCTTAGTGGGCAACTCTGGAAACACCATATATTTT. Translating it yields CASSLVGNSGNTIYF. The genes are TRBV11-2 and TRBJ1-3; the D is unclear. The CDR3 spans 15 residues. V was cut by 1 base and J by 0 bases, with 7 bases left in between. Germline V gene sequence: CDR1 SGHAT, CDR2 FQNNGV.

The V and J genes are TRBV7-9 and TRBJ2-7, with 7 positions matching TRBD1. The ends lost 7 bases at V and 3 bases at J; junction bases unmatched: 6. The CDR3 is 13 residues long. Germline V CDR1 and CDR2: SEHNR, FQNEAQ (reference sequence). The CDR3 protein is CASTPTGIYEQYF. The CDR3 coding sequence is TGTGCCAGCACCCCGACAGGGATCTACGAGCAGTACTTC.

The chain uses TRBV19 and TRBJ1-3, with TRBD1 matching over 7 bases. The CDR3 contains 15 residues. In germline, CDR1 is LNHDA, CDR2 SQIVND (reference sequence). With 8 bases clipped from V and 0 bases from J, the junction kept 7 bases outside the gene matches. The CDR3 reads CASVTGQSSGNTIYF. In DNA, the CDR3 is TGTGCCAGTGTAACGGGACAGAGCTCTGGAAACACCATATATTTT.

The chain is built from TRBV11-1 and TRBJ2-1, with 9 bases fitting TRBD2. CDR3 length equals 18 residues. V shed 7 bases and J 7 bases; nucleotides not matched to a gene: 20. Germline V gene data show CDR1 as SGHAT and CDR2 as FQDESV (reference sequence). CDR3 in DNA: TGTGCCAGCACCTGGCTAAAGGCTAGCGGGACGATCGGGAATGAGCAGTTCTTC. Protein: CASTWLKASGTIGNEQFF.

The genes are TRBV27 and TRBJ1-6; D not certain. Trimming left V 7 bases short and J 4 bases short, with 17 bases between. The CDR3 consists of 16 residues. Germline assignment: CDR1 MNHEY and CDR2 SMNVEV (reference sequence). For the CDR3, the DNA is TGTGCCAGCACCCTATCCCCAGGCCGGTATAATTCACCCCTCCACTTT. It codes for CASTLSPGRYNSPLHF.

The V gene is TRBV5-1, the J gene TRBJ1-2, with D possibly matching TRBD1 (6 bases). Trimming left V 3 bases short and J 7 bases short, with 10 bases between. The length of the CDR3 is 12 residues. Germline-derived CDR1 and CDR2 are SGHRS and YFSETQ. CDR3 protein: CASSSGQLGYTF. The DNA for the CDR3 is TGCGCCAGCAGCTCAGGACAGCTTGGCTACACCTTC.

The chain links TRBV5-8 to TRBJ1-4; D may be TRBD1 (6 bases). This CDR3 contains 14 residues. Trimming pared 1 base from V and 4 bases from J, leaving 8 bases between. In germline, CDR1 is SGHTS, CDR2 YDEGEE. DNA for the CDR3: TGTGCCAGCAGCTTGACAGGGTTTAATGAAAAACTGTTTTTT. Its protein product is CASSLTGFNEKLFF.

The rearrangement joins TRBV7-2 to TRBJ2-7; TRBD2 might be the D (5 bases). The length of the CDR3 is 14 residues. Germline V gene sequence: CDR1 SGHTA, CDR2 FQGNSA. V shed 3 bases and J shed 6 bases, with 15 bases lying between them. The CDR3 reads CASSLPSTSGEQYF. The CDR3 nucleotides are TGTGCCAGCAGCTTGCCCTCTACTAGTGGCGAGCAGTACTTC. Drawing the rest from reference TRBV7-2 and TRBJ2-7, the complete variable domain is GAGVSQSPSNKVTEKGKDVELRCDPISGHTALYWYRQSLGQGLEFLIYFQGNSAPDKSGLPSDRFSAERTGGSVSTLTIQRTQQEDSAVYLCASSLPSTSGEQYFGPGTRLTVT.

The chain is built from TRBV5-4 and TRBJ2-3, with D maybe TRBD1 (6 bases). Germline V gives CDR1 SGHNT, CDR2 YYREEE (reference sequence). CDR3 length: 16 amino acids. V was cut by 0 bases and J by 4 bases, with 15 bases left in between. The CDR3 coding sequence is TGTGCCAGCAGCTTGGAAGTCACAGGGAAAGCAGATACGCAGTATTTT. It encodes CASSLEVTGKADTQYF. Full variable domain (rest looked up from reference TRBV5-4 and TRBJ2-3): ETGVTQSPTHLIKTRGQQVTLRCSSQSGHNTVSWYQQALGQGPQFIFQYYREEENGRGNFPPRFSGLQFPNYSSELNVNALELDDSALYLCASSLEVTGKADTQYFGPGTRLTVL.

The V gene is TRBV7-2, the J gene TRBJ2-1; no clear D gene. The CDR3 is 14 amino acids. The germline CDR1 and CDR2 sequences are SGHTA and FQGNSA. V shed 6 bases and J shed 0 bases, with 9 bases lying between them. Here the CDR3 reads CASRLGSSYNEQFF. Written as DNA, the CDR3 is TGTGCCAGCAGGTTGGGCAGCTCCTACAATGAGCAGTTCTTC.

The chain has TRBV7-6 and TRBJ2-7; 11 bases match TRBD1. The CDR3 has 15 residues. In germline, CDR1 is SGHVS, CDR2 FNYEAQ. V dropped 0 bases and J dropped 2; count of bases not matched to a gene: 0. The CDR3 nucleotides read TGTGCCAGCAGCTTAGCGGGACAGGGGGCCTACGAGCAGTACTTC. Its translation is CASSLAGQGAYEQYF.

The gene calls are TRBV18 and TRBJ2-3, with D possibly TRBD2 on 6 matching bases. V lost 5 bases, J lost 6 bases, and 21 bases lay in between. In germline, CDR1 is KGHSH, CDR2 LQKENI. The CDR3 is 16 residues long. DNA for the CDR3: TGTGCCAGCTCATCCGCAACCCGCGGGGTACGGGATACGCAGTATTTT. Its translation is CASSSATRGVRDTQYF.

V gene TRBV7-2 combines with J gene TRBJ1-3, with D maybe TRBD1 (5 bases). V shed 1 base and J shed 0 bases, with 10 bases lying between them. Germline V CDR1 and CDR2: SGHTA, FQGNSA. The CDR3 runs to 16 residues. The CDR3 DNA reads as TGTGCCAGCAGCTTAGGGGGCCACGTCTCTGGAAACACCATATATTTT. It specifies CASSLGGHVSGNTIYF.

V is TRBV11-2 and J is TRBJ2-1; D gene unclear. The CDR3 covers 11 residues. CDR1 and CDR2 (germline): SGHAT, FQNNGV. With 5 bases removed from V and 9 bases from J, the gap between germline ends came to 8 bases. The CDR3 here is CASSPPGEQFF. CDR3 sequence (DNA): TGTGCCAGCAGCCCGCCCGGTGAGCAGTTCTTC.

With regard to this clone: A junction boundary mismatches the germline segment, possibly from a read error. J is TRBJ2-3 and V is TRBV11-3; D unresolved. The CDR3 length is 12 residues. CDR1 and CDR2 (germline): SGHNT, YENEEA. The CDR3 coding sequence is TGTGCCAGCAGCTTAGATACAGATGCGCAGTATTTT. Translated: CASSLDTDAQYF.